A selection of T cell receptor beta chains follows, all from one sample in a study of human T cells and chemical hapten exposure. TCRdb itself ran the RACE reads through MiXCR, one entry per CDR3 protein. This table has about 260,000 distinct CDR3 sequences, about 9% appearing once. The sample was whole blood, taken in connection with sensitization to the hapten diphenylcyclopropenone (DPC). These receptors all come from a woman in her forties with alopecia areata. Some clones in this sample may be carry-over from other donors' samples. The CDR3 runs from the conserved cysteine through the conserved F or W. The D gene is left open where the match is weak. Clone size appears in some rows only: once, few, many, or a class for an expanded clone.

d_gene	len	abundance	v_gene	j_gene	CDR3aa	CDR3nt
-	14	few	TRBV7-9	TRBJ2-3	CASSLAHQTDTQYF	TGTGCCAGCAGCTTAGCTCACCAGACAGATACGCAGTATTTT
-	13	-	TRBV20-1	TRBJ2-7	CSARELRSYEQYF	TGCAGTGCTAGAGAGCTCAGATCCTACGAGCAGTACTTC
-	14	few	TRBV11-2	TRBJ1-1	CASSRLTLNTEAFF	TGTGCCAGCAGCCGCCTCACCCTGAACACTGAAGCTTTCTTT
TRBD1	16	-	TRBV7-2	TRBJ1-2	CASSPNPGQAIYGYTF	TGTGCCAGCAGCCCGAATCCGGGACAGGCGATCTATGGCTACACCTTC
-	14	-	TRBV7-2	TRBJ2-3	CASSLFGAADTQYF	TGTGCCAGCAGCTTATTCGGAGCGGCAGATACGCAGTATTTT
TRBD2	14	few	TRBV6-1	TRBJ2-1	CASTEGLADNEQFF	TGTGCCAGCACTGAAGGACTAGCGGACAATGAGCAGTTCTTC
-	15	few	TRBV7-2	TRBJ2-3	CASSLLPPGTDTQYF	TGTGCCAGCAGCTTATTGCCCCCGGGCACAGATACGCAGTATTTT
-	15	many	TRBV27	TRBJ1-6	CASSLRSSYNSPLHF	TGTGCCAGCAGTTTAAGGAGCTCCTATAATTCACCCCTCCACTTT
TRBD1	15	-	TRBV6-6	TRBJ2-1	CASSYEGTGSNEQFF	TGTGCCAGCAGTTACGAGGGGACAGGGTCTAATGAGCAGTTCTTC
TRBD1	15	-	TRBV28	TRBJ2-1	CASSPGTGSRDEQFF	TGTGCCAGCAGTCCCGGGACAGGGAGTAGGGATGAGCAGTTCTTC
-	14	-	TRBV4-1	TRBJ1-5	CASSPGDGLGPQHF	TGCGCCAGCAGCCCCGGGGACGGCCTGGGGCCCCAGCATTTT
-	13	many	TRBV20-1	TRBJ1-1	CSARDPRNTEAFF	TGCAGTGCTAGAGACCCTAGGAACACTGAAGCTTTCTTT
TRBD2	13	few	TRBV20-1	TRBJ2-7	CSARSGVLTMQYF	TGCAGTGCTAGAAGCGGGGTTCTTACGATGCAGTACTTC
-	14	-	TRBV4-2	TRBJ1-4	CASSQDRRDEKLFF	TGTGCCAGCAGCCAAGATAGGCGGGATGAAAAACTGTTTTTT
-	13	few	TRBV29-1	TRBJ1-5	CSVAPGLNQPQHF	TGCAGCGTTGCCCCGGGACTCAATCAGCCCCAGCATTTT
-	16	many	TRBV7-8	TRBJ2-3	CASSLRNAGSTDTQYF	TGTGCCAGCAGCTTAAGAAATGCAGGAAGCACAGATACGCAGTATTTT
TRBD2	14	-	TRBV4-3	TRBJ2-3	CASSPSGRADTQYF	TGCGCCAGCAGCCCCAGCGGGAGGGCGGATACGCAGTATTTT
-	14	few	TRBV28	TRBJ2-5	CASSLQRQEETQYF	TGTGCCAGCAGTTTACAGCGTCAAGAAGAGACCCAGTACTTC
-	15	-	TRBV6-5	TRBJ2-7	CASSYGGAVRYEQYF	TGTGCCAGCAGTTACGGGGGGGCGGTTAGGTACGAGCAGTACTTC
-	13	few	TRBV6-2/TRBV6-3	TRBJ2-5	CASSYSIGETQYF	TGTGCCAGCAGTTACTCGATCGGCGAGACCCAGTACTTC
TRBD1	15	few	TRBV5-4	TRBJ2-7	CASSQGTGGPYEQYF	TGTGCCAGCAGCCAAGGGACAGGGGGCCCCTACGAGCAGTACTTC
TRBD1	15	-	TRBV24-1	TRBJ1-4	CATSDSGTGDEKLFF	TGTGCCACCAGTGACTCCGGGACAGGGGACGAAAAACTGTTTTTT
TRBD1	15	many	TRBV7-2	TRBJ1-5	CASSQQGYSNQPQHF	TGTGCCAGCTCCCAACAGGGGTATAGCAATCAGCCCCAGCATTTT
TRBD1	13	few	TRBV6-5	TRBJ1-5	CASSLQGGQPQHF	TGTGCCAGCAGTTTACAGGGGGGTCAGCCCCAGCATTTT
-	16	-	TRBV28	TRBJ1-1	CASRTNSFWTIFEAFF	TGTGCCAGCAGGACTAATAGTTTTTGGACCATATTTGAAGCTTTCTTT
-	11	many	TRBV12-3/TRBV12-4	TRBJ2-1	CASSFLNEQFF	TGTGCCAGCAGTTTTCTCAATGAGCAGTTCTTC
TRBD1	15	-	TRBV6-5	TRBJ2-3	CASSSDRFPTDTQYF	TGTGCCAGCAGTTCGGACAGGTTTCCCACAGATACGCAGTATTTT
-	14	many	TRBV28	TRBJ2-7	CASSFSLQGREQYF	TGTGCCAGCAGTTTTTCCCTCCAGGGTCGCGAGCAGTACTTC
TRBD1	14	many	TRBV7-2	TRBJ1-1	CASSPQGGSTEAFF	TGTGCCAGCAGCCCCCAGGGGGGAAGCACTGAAGCTTTCTTT
-	13	many	TRBV11-2	TRBJ1-2	CASSPSGDYGYTF	TGTGCCAGCAGCCCCAGTGGTGATTATGGCTACACCTTC
-	12	-	TRBV3-1	TRBJ2-2	CASKLTTGELFF	TGTGCCAGCAAGCTGACGACCGGGGAGCTGTTTTTT
TRBD1	13	-	TRBV29-1	TRBJ2-5	CSQDRGQGETQYF	TGCAGCCAGGACAGGGGGCAAGGAGAGACCCAGTACTTC
-	13	-	TRBV7-2	TRBJ1-5	CASSNPGGQPQHF	TGTGCCAGCAGCAACCCTGGTGGTCAGCCCCAGCATTTT
-	10	few	TRBV6-6	TRBJ2-1	CARAVSPQFF	TGTGCCAGAGCAGTCTCACCTCAGTTCTTC
-	13	few	TRBV6-5	TRBJ2-3	CASRIIGADTQYF	TGTGCCAGCCGCATTATCGGCGCAGATACGCAGTATTTT
-	12	-	TRBV12-3/TRBV12-4	TRBJ1-1	CASSFGQKKAFF	TGTGCCAGCAGTTTTGGGCAGAAAAAAGCTTTCTTT
-	13	-	TRBV6-2/TRBV6-3	TRBJ1-1	CASSYAGKAEAFF	TGTGCCAGCAGTTACGCAGGGAAGGCTGAAGCTTTCTTT
-	13	many	TRBV11-1	TRBJ2-7	CASSLRVTYEQYF	TGTGCCAGCAGCTTAAGGGTTACCTACGAGCAGTACTTC
TRBD1	15	many	TRBV12-3/TRBV12-4	TRBJ1-1	CASSNPTGGHTEAFF	TGTGCCAGCAGTAACCCGACAGGGGGCCACACTGAAGCTTTCTTT
-	16	-	TRBV29-1	TRBJ2-1	CSVERDTPLSYNEQFF	TGCAGCGTTGAGCGGGACACCCCCCTTTCCTACAATGAGCAGTTCTTC
-	13	-	TRBV20-1	TRBJ1-2	CSARDRGSYGYTF	TGCAGTGCTAGAGATCGGGGCAGCTATGGCTACACCTTC
TRBD2	17	-	TRBV6-6	TRBJ2-3	CASMGGSRPINTDTQYF	TGTGCCAGCATGGGGGGGAGCCGCCCTATCAACACAGATACGCAGTATTTT
TRBD1	13	few	TRBV20-1	TRBJ2-1	CSASGGTWTGEFF	TGCAGTGCTAGCGGAGGGACCTGGACAGGGGAGTTCTTC
-	13	many	TRBV28	TRBJ2-2	CASSIGNTGELFF	TGTGCCAGCAGTATCGGGAACACCGGGGAGCTGTTTTTT
-	15	-	TRBV27	TRBJ1-2	CASSRTSQGNYGYTF	TGTGCCAGCAGTCGGACGTCCCAGGGGAACTATGGCTACACCTTC
-	14	-	TRBV19	TRBJ2-7	CASSISAESYEQYF	TGTGCCAGTAGTATTAGTGCAGAGTCCTACGAGCAGTACTTC